The 21 T cell receptor beta chains presented below share a single source sample, sequenced in a study of cytomegalovirus exposure and HLA in healthy donors. This PCR relied on a set of 60 Vbeta primers and 13 Jbeta primers. The repertoire was sequenced with immunoSEQ multiplex PCR; TCRdb's copy has only in-frame clones and lacks some. The sample holds under 150,000 clones, around 77% seen once. Sequencing was performed on PBMCs. Receptors were obtained from a woman aged 25 to 45 in good health and CMV-seropositive.

V usage is TRBV2 and J usage is TRBJ2-2; a weak D match, TRBD1 (7 bases). The germline gives CDR1 SNHLY, CDR2 FYNNEI. CDR3 length: 15 residues. V lost 2 bases and J 3 bases, leaving 10 bases between the germline ends. The CDR3 here is CASSEQGGHTGELFF. The CDR3 coding sequence is TGTGCCAGCAGTGAACAGGGGGGCCACACCGGGGAGCTGTTTTTT.

This chain connects TRBV9 to TRBJ2-3, with D possibly TRBD2 on 6 matching bases. Germline V gene lookup returns CDR1 SGDLS and CDR2 YYNGEE. This CDR3 spans 16 amino acids. Trimming removed 1 base from V and 3 bases from J, with 15 bases in between. CDR3 DNA: TGTGCCAGCAGCGTATATCTCGGGAGTAAGACAGATACGCAGTATTTT. This gives the protein CASSVYLGSKTDTQYF.

This clone occurred a few times. Germline and junction disagree at one end, which may indicate a read error. The rearrangement uses TRBV7-9 and TRBJ1-4; no clear D gene. The CDR3 runs to 12 residues. CDR1 SEHNR and CDR2 FQNEAQ come from the germline V gene (reference sequence). CDR3 DNA sequence: TGTTCCAGCAGCTCTCAGGTGGTTAAACTGTTTTTT. Protein: CSSSSQVVKLFF. The whole variable domain, remainder taken from reference TRBV7-9 and TRBJ1-4, is DTGVSQNPRHKITKRGQNVTFRCDPISEHNRLYWYRQTLGQGPEFLTYFQNEAQLEKSRLLSDRFSAERPKGSFSTLEIQRTEQGDSAMYLCSSSSQVVKLFFGSGTQLSVL.

J is TRBJ2-4 and V is TRBV7-2; TRBD2 might be the D (6 bases). The V and J ends lost 3 bases and 6 bases respectively, with 18 bases between them. The germline V gene encodes CDR1 SGHTA and CDR2 FQGNSA. This CDR3 has 16 amino acids. DNA for the CDR3: TGTGCCAGCAGCTTCAAGACTAGTCCGCTGACAAACATTCAGTACTTC. Translated, it gives CASSFKTSPLTNIQYF.

The chain has TRBV10-3 and TRBJ1-1; no clear D gene. The CDR3 is 13 amino acids. The germline V gene has CDR1 ENHRY and CDR2 SYGVKD. V shed 4 bases and J shed 0 bases, with 6 bases lying between them. The CDR3 here is CAISGGVNTEAFF. CDR3 coding DNA: TGTGCCATCAGTGGCGGGGTGAACACTGAAGCTTTCTTT.

The CDR3 nucleotides are TGTGCCAGCTTTTCCAACACGAACACTGAAGCTTTCTTT. Translation: CASFSNTNTEAFF. The genes are TRBV6-5 and TRBJ1-1; D is unresolved. CDR1 MNHEY and CDR2 SVGAGI come from the germline V gene. The CDR3 loop spans 13 amino acids. With 8 bases removed from V and 1 base from J, the gap between germline ends came to 11 bases.

This clone was recorded once. The chain carries TRBV6-5 and TRBJ2-5; 12 nucleotides match TRBD2. The end of the DNA fits TRBJ2-7 better, so the J call may be wrong. Germline loops: CDR1 MNHEY, CDR2 SVGAGI. The CDR3 spans 15 residues. The CDR3 coding sequence is TGTGCCAGCAGTGCGCTAGCGGGAGGGCTTTACGAGCAGTACTTC. Translating it yields CASSALAGGLYEQYF.

V is TRBV30 and J is TRBJ1-6; D unresolved. V dropped 0 bases and J dropped 14 bases, with 11 bases sitting between them. The CDR3 length is 12 residues. Germline values: CDR1 GTSNPN, CDR2 SVGIG (reference sequence). The CDR3 DNA reads TGTGCCTGGAGTGTACGGGTAAAGACCCTCCACTTT. Amino acids: CAWSVRVKTLHF.

The V gene is TRBV7-9, the J gene TRBJ2-2; 7 bases match TRBD1. Trimming cost V 7 bases and J 0 bases; bases outside gene matches: 14. CDR3 size: 18 residues. Germline V gene lookup returns CDR1 SEHNR and CDR2 FQNEAQ (reference sequence). The CDR3 coding sequence is TGTGCCAGCATCTCCCCGGAAACAGGGACAGCGAACACCGGGGAGCTGTTTTTT. Amino acid sequence: CASISPETGTANTGELFF. Complete variable domain (other parts from reference TRBV7-9 and TRBJ2-2): DTGVSQNPRHKITKRGQNVTFRCDPISEHNRLYWYRQTLGQGPEFLTYFQNEAQLEKSRLLSDRFSAERPKGSFSTLEIQRTEQGDSAMYLCASISPETGTANTGELFFGEGSRLTVL.

V and J are TRBV18 and TRBJ1-2; 7 nucleotides line up with TRBD1. V lost 4 bases, J lost 6 bases, and 5 bases stayed unmatched. The germline gives CDR1 KGHSH, CDR2 LQKENI. This CDR3 region has 13 residues. In nucleotides, the CDR3 is TGTGCCAGCTCACGGGACAGTACCCATGGCTACACCTTC. Encoded protein: CASSRDSTHGYTF.

J is TRBJ2-7 and V is TRBV5-8, with 8 bases lining up with TRBD1. CDR1 and CDR2 (germline): SGHTS, YDEGEE. The CDR3 contains 13 residues. The trim removed 6 bases at V and 5 bases at J, leaving 7 bases unmatched. The DNA of the CDR3 is TGTGCCAGCAAACGCAGGGGGCTCAACGAGCAGTACTTC. As protein: CASKRRGLNEQYF.

The V gene is TRBV6-5, the J gene TRBJ1-1; D is perhaps TRBD1 (6 bases). Trimming stripped 7 bases from V and 4 bases from J, with 16 bases between. The CDR3 extends over 14 amino acids. CDR1 is MNHEY and CDR2 is SVGAGI in the germline V gene. The CDR3 coding sequence is TGTGCCAGCAAAGAACAGGGTCCGCGCACTGAAGCTTTCTTT. Its translation is CASKEQGPRTEAFF.

Concerning this clone itself: Sequence at one end of the junction differs from germline and may be a read error. The chain carries TRBV5-4 and TRBJ2-7; 12 nucleotides line up with TRBD2. Germline CDR1 SGHNT, CDR2 YYREEE (reference sequence). CDR3 length: 15 amino acids. This CDR3 is CASSLGLAGVYEQHF. CDR3 DNA sequence: TGTGCCAGCAGCTTGGGACTAGCGGGGGTCTACGAGCAGCACTTC.

CDR3 sequence reads: CASSPDGQGEKLFF. CDR3 nucleotides: TGCGCCAGCAGCCCGGATGGACAGGGAGAAAAACTGTTTTTT. The rearrangement joins TRBV5-1 to TRBJ1-4, with TRBD1 matching 8 bases. J lost 8 bases, V lost 4 bases, and 7 bases had no gene match. This CDR3 region has 14 residues. CDR1 and CDR2 (germline): SGHRS, YFSETQ.

This clone was seen only once. The chain recombines TRBV7-9 with TRBJ2-7; no clear D gene. Germline loops: CDR1 SEHNR, CDR2 FQNEAQ (reference sequence). The CDR3 length is 13 residues. V gave up 1 base and J gave up 2 bases, with 6 bases separating them. CDR3 sequence reads: CASSLEITYEQYF. The CDR3 coding sequence is TGTGCCAGCAGCTTAGAAATAACCTACGAGCAGTACTTC.

This clone was detected a few times. V is TRBV10-3 and J is TRBJ2-6, with a possible D match to TRBD2 (6 bases). Germline CDR1 ENHRY, CDR2 SYGVKD. CDR3 length equals 15 residues. V was trimmed by 6 bases and J by 4 bases, leaving 13 bases between them. The CDR3: CAISGGRSGANVLTF. CDR3 nucleotides: TGTGCCATCAGCGGGGGTAGGTCAGGGGCCAACGTCCTGACTTTC.

V is TRBV7-9 and J is TRBJ2-1, with a weak D call TRBD2 (7 bases). Germline V gene sequence: CDR1 SEHNR, CDR2 FQNEAQ (reference sequence). Trimming took off 2 bases at V and 5 bases at J, with 22 bases between the two ends. The CDR3 consists of 18 residues. CDR3 coding DNA: TGTGCCAGCAGCTTAAGAGGGGGAGGGCTACTAGGCAACAATGAGCAGTTCTTC. Its protein product is CASSLRGGGLLGNNEQFF.

The chain has TRBV5-4 and TRBJ2-3; 9 bases align to TRBD1. The CDR3 consists of 15 residues. Germline CDR1 and CDR2: SGHNT and YYREEE (reference sequence). V dropped 4 bases and J dropped 8; count of bases not matched to a gene: 11. The DNA for the CDR3 is TGTGCCAGCAGCATAAGGGACAGGGAGGGGGGTACGCAGTATTTT. Translation: CASSIRDREGGTQYF.

The chain carries TRBV30 and TRBJ2-3; 7 positions match TRBD2. The CDR3 has 15 residues. The germline gives CDR1 GTSNPN, CDR2 SVGIG (reference sequence). V trimming: 0 bases; J trimming: 1 base; junction bases outside the gene matches: 4. CDR3 bases: TGTGCCTGGAGTGTAGGCGCGGGGGGCACAGATACGCAGTATTTT. It specifies CAWSVGAGGTDTQYF.

This chain links TRBV30 with TRBJ1-1; D unclear. The CDR3 length is 13 residues. Trimming took 0 bases from V and 1 from J, leaving 6 bases between them. Germline assignment: CDR1 GTSNPN and CDR2 SVGIG (reference sequence). In DNA, the CDR3 is TGTGCCTGGAGTGTATACGGGAACACTGAAGCTTTCTTT. Translated: CAWSVYGNTEAFF. Filled out from reference TRBV30 and TRBJ1-1, the complete variable domain reads SQTIHQWPATLVQPVGSPLSLECTVEGTSNPNLYWYRQAAGRGLQLLFYSVGIGQISSEVPQNLSASRPQDRQFILSSKKLLLSDSGFYLCAWSVYGNTEAFFGQGTRLTVV.

This clone was detected a few times. The V call is TRBV19, the J call TRBJ1-2; TRBD1 agrees at 7 bases. J lost 2 bases, V lost 1 base, and 10 bases had no gene match. The CDR3 sequence is 17 residues long. The germline CDR1 and CDR2 sequences are LNHDA and SQIVND (reference sequence). This CDR3 reads CASSIAAYGDSNYGYTF. In DNA form, the CDR3 reads TGTGCCAGTAGTATAGCCGCATATGGGGACAGCAACTATGGCTACACCTTC.